This is a list of T cell receptor beta chains from one sample in a study. Via MiXCR, TCRdb re-called the 5' RACE reads, giving one row per CDR3 protein. The sample consists of tens of thousands of distinct CDR3 sequences, 25% to 30% of them appearing once. Sequencing used memory CD4+ T cells sorted from a lymph node. The source is a female donor with breast cancer. The CDR3 runs from the conserved cysteine through the conserved F or W. D genes are given only for firm matches. Clone size is not always given. Where it is, it says once, few, many or a class for expanded clones.

TRBJ2-1	TRBD2	TRBV2	NA	CASEDGGRINNEQFF	TGTGCCAGCGAAGACGGCGGGAGGATTAATAATGAGCAGTTCTTC
TRBJ2-2	NA	TRBV6-5	NA	CASSYTRPTGELFF	TGTGCCAGCAGTTATACCCGTCCGACCGGGGAGCTGTTTTTT
TRBJ1-4	NA	TRBV28	NA	CASSPSAANEKLFF	TGTGCCAGCAGCCCATCGGCGGCTAATGAAAAACTGTTTTTT
TRBJ1-1	TRBD1	TRBV7-2	NA	CASSFGTGISEAFF	TGTGCCAGCAGCTTCGGGACAGGGATATCTGAAGCTTTCTTT
TRBJ1-3	TRBD1	TRBV5-5	NA	CASSRPGQGNTIYF	TGTGCCAGCAGCCGCCCGGGACAGGGCAACACCATATATTTT
TRBJ2-7	NA	TRBV6-1	few	CASSEWAPGGEQYF	TGTGCCAGCAGTGAATGGGCCCCCGGGGGAGAGCAGTACTTC
TRBJ2-1	TRBD1	TRBV4-2	few	CASSQNVRDRGRVELF	TGTGCCAGCAGCCAAAACGTTCGGGACAGGGGCCGGGTTGAGCTCTTC
TRBJ2-3	NA	TRBV5-6	NA	CASSLGRSTDTQYF	TGTGCCAGCAGCTTGGGCAGGTCCACAGATACGCAGTATTTT
TRBJ1-6	TRBD1	TRBV5-1	many	CATTGPPLHF	TGCGCAACGACAGGGCCACCCCTCCACTTT
TRBJ2-6	TRBD2	TRBV12-3/TRBV12-4	few	CASTVWRGRASGANVLTF	TGTGCCAGCACCGTCTGGCGTGGGAGGGCCTCTGGGGCCAACGTCCTGACTTTC
TRBJ2-2	NA	TRBV11-3	NA	CASSRTQTGELFF	TGTGCCAGCAGTCGGACCCAGACCGGGGAGCTGTTTTTT
TRBJ1-2	NA	TRBV5-6	NA	CASRPAQGGGYTF	TGTGCCAGCAGACCCGCACAGGGTGGAGGCTACACCTTC
TRBJ2-4	NA	TRBV4-3	many	CASSQVDSFENIQYF	TGCGCCAGCAGCCAAGTCGACAGTTTCGAAAACATTCAGTACTTC
TRBJ2-7	TRBD1	TRBV10-3	NA	CAIGTGSFEQYF	TGTGCCATAGGGACAGGGAGTTTCGAGCAGTACTTC
TRBJ2-7	NA	TRBV6-2/TRBV6-3	NA	CASSRNAIAFEQYF	TGTGCCAGCAGCCGAAATGCCATCGCCTTCGAGCAGTACTTC
TRBJ2-7	TRBD1	TRBV27	NA	CASSIDRVFYEQYF	TGTGCCAGCAGTATCGACAGGGTCTTCTACGAGCAGTACTTC
TRBJ1-1	NA	TRBV28	few	CASSAALNTEAFF	TGTGCCAGCAGTGCTGCCTTGAACACTGAAGCTTTCTTT
TRBJ1-4	NA	TRBV20-1	NA	CSASSRGNEKLFF	TGCAGTGCTAGTAGTAGGGGAAATGAAAAACTGTTTTTT
TRBJ2-2	TRBD2	TRBV5-6	few	CASSLGVINLAGEGNTGELFF	TGTGCCAGCAGCTTGGGGGTGATAAATCTAGCGGGAGAAGGGAACACCGGGGAGCTGTTTTTT
TRBJ1-3	NA	TRBV7-9	NA	CASNGGPQGSGNTIYF	TGTGCCAGCAATGGGGGTCCGCAGGGCTCTGGAAACACCATATATTTT
TRBJ1-5	NA	TRBV27	few	CASSLSSTVYSNQPQHF	TGTGCCAGCAGTTTATCGTCGACGGTATATAGCAATCAGCCCCAGCATTTT
TRBJ2-7	TRBD2	TRBV20-1	NA	CSAPGLARGYEQYF	TGCAGTGCTCCAGGACTAGCGAGGGGCTACGAGCAGTACTTC
TRBJ2-3	NA	TRBV9	few	CASATRGSDGTDTQYF	TGTGCCAGCGCCACGAGGGGGTCCGATGGCACAGATACGCAGTATTTT
TRBJ2-3	NA	TRBV9	NA	CASRPGTADTQYF	TGTGCCAGCAGGCCCGGGACTGCAGATACGCAGTATTTT
TRBJ2-5	TRBD1	TRBV20-1	NA	CSVPRQGIETQYF	TGCAGTGTTCCCCGACAGGGAATAGAGACCCAGTACTTC
TRBJ2-1	NA	TRBV20-1	NA	CSARDPSGTGGNEQFF	TGCAGTGCTAGAGATCCCAGCGGGACAGGCGGCAATGAGCAGTTCTTC
TRBJ2-1	NA	TRBV9	many	CASSVAPGYGSYNEQFF	TGTGCCAGCAGCGTAGCTCCGGGATACGGCTCCTACAATGAGCAGTTCTTC
TRBJ2-1	TRBD2	TRBV28	NA	CASTTTGTSYNEQFF	TGTGCCAGCACCACAACCGGGACTAGCTACAATGAGCAGTTCTTC
TRBJ2-2	TRBD1	TRBV20-1	NA	CSARKQGASGELFF	TGCAGTGCTCGCAAACAGGGGGCCTCCGGGGAGCTGTTTTTT
TRBJ1-2	TRBD1	TRBV7-9	NA	CASSIPGQGNGYTF	TGTGCCAGCAGCATCCCGGGACAGGGGAACGGCTACACCTTC
TRBJ1-6	TRBD1	TRBV5-5	few	CASSLGTGPLTLNSPLHF	TGTGCCAGCAGCTTGGGGACAGGGCCCCTAACGCTGAATTCACCCCTCCACTTT
TRBJ2-7	NA	TRBV7-6	NA	CASSQEPGDYEQYF	TGTGCCAGCAGCCAAGAGCCAGGGGACTACGAGCAGTACTTC
TRBJ2-7	NA	TRBV7-9	NA	CASKGTVAYEQYF	TGTGCCAGCAAGGGGACGGTAGCCTACGAGCAGTACTTC
TRBJ2-1	NA	TRBV7-2	NA	CASSPSGGRVDNEQFF	TGTGCCAGCAGCCCCTCCGGGGGCCGGGTAGACAATGAGCAGTTCTTC
TRBJ2-5	NA	TRBV9	few	CASSLRGAQETQYF	TGTGCCAGCAGCTTGAGAGGGGCCCAAGAGACCCAGTACTTC
TRBJ2-7	NA	TRBV5-1	few	CASSLGTVSYEQYF	TGCGCCAGCAGCCTAGGGACGGTTTCTTACGAGCAGTACTTC
TRBJ1-5	NA	TRBV24-1	few	CATSVGLDQPQHF	TGTGCCACCAGTGTTGGCCTGGATCAGCCCCAGCATTTT
TRBJ2-7	NA	TRBV11-1	few	CASSLLEVGDEQYF	TGTGCCAGCAGCCTCTTAGAAGTGGGCGACGAGCAGTACTTC
TRBJ1-1	NA	TRBV2	NA	CASHLTSNTEAFF	TGTGCCAGCCATCTAACCTCGAACACTGAAGCTTTCTTT
TRBJ2-2	NA	TRBV3-1	few	CASSSAPAANTGELFF	TGTGCCAGCAGTTCCGCGCCAGCGGCCAACACCGGGGAGCTGTTTTTT
TRBJ2-7	TRBD1	TRBV28	few	CASSVPAGQGVREQYF	TGTGCCAGCAGTGTTCCGGCGGGACAGGGGGTTCGTGAGCAGTACTTC
TRBJ1-6	TRBD1	TRBV6-5	few	CASRQTGVTYNSPLHF	TGTGCCAGCAGGCAGACAGGGGTCACCTATAATTCACCCCTCCACTTT
TRBJ2-3	NA	TRBV7-2	once	CASSLGRVKGSTDTQYF	TGTGCCAGCAGCTTAGGCCGAGTTAAGGGAAGCACAGATACGCAGTATTTT
TRBJ2-5	NA	TRBV7-2	few	CASSLASTQYF	TGTGCCAGCAGCTTAGCGTCTACCCAGTACTTC